The present entry profiles one T cell receptor (beta chain) with its context. The record originates from a study of blood T cell repertoires in COVID-19. Across the study: T cells, B-cell-depleted T cells, or PBMCs provided the cDNA or gDNA that served as material.

Methods used by the authors: Estimation of nucleated cell counts was performed using reference gene primer amplification. The method was immunoSEQ multiplex PCR; TCRdb's version includes in-frame clones alone and lacks a portion of them. D and trimming were read from the DNA, whereas the V and J calls and clone size are those reported in that table. Here the sample spans 120,000 to 150,000 clones, about 80% being singletons. V lost 9 bases, J lost 5 bases, and 7 bases stayed unmatched. There are 13 residues in the CDR3. Germline V lookup: CDR1 WNHNN, CDR2 SYGVQD (reference sequence). The rearrangement links TRBV10-1 to TRBJ2-5; 9 bases agree with TRBD1. The sequence was obtained from an elderly woman in a cohort sampled during active or convalescent COVID-19. The specimen was peripheral blood. In nucleotides, the CDR3 is TGCGCCAGACCCGGGACAGGGTTGGAGACCCAGTACTTC. Its protein product is CARPGTGLETQYF.